This TCR beta chain derives from a study of PD-L1 blockade in urothelial cancer (dated by TCRdb to the late 2010s). Study-level background: Every patient began therapy around 2014 and was given atezolizumab 1,200 mg intravenously every 3 weeks. Durable clinical benefit meant progression-free survival longer than 6 months, and TCR features were also tested against progression-free and overall survival. An ECOG performance status of 0 or 1 was recorded for the patients, and 0 to 3 prior chemotherapy regimens had been received by the patients. The study, an exploratory multi-omic analysis, examined somatic, immune and clinical correlates of response to PD-L1 blockade with atezolizumab in urothelial cancer. Blood samples gave a median of around 140,000 T cells and roughly 83,000 unique TCRs, with a median clonality of around 0.08. About 90% of the roughly 29 patients were identified as males with urothelial cancer of bladder origin, and a prior smoking history was reported by 18 of 29 patients. Whole exome sequencing and RNA sequencing of pretreatment tumors were performed alongside TCR sequencing in the same patients. Pretreatment blood TCR-seq was available for nearly 30 patients, at least one posttreatment blood collection was obtained for some 25 patients, and tumor TCR-seq was available for some 25 patients. Pretreatment tumor samples, along with matched peripheral blood collected serially before and after atezolizumab treatment, underwent TCR sequencing. Blood samples were analyzed 3 weeks after the start of treatment (second dose) and 6 weeks after the start of treatment. Nine patients achieved durable clinical benefit and approximately 20 did not. Overall results and qualifications from the work: Patients with durable benefit showed greater expansion of tumor-associated TCR clones in peripheral blood 3 weeks after starting treatment (n of about 21, p = 0.022). Small sample size (n ≈ 30) and many exploratory analyses mean the results are intended to be hypothesis-generating. A pretreatment peripheral blood TCR clonality below the median was linked to improved progression-free and overall survival.

To estimate absolute template abundance from read counts, synthetic TCR analog templates were spiked into each PCR. The immunoSEQ assay used bias-controlled V and J gene primers to amplify TCRbeta CDR3 regions from genomic DNA. Sequencing of rearranged TCRbeta segments was performed at approximately 20X coverage. The authors' analysis ran thus. Clustering was used to correct sequencing errors, and CDR3s were annotated against IMGT so that V, D and J genes could be assigned. Downstream analyses used only productive TCRbeta rearrangements and left out out-of-frame or stop-codon sequences. To compute clonality, Shannon entropy was normalized by the log of the number of unique productive sequences and then subtracted from one. Clones differing between time points or between blood and tumor were identified using Fisher's exact test with Benjamini-Hochberg correction, with an adjusted p below 0.01 applied as the threshold. Sourced from immuneACCESS, this table was stored by TCRdb with only in-frame sequences that have V and J called. A share of the clones is absent; for the studies checked, an unresolved V gene accounts for under half, and the remainder has no known explanation. V, J and clone size reflect that table, while D and trimming were determined from the DNA. This sample gives around 40,000 clones in total; more than 75% of them show up just once. In total, the top ten clones hold around 14% of the sample.

Details on this clone: Its binding antigen is unknown. Base quality data are lacking; no much larger clone is found one base away.

Read against the paper, the sample's time point label means: peripheral blood 6 weeks after treatment start. The cohort comprised 30 or so patients with locally advanced or metastatic urothelial carcinoma treated at Memorial Sloan Kettering on a trial protocol. Peripheral blood mononuclear cells were collected pretreatment and during treatment, with between 1 and 8 total time points per patient. The Qiagen DNeasy Blood extraction kit was used to purify genomic DNA from total PBMCs and tumor samples. Collected pretreatment and during treatment, PBMCs were isolated and stored as previously described. V is pared back by 6 bases and J by 3 bases, with 15 bases lying between the germline termini. Measured from the cysteine to the phenylalanine, the CDR3 is 14 residues long. The entry retains the CDR3 DNA only, 42 bases that are in frame from base 1. Sequences MNHEY (CDR1) and SVGAGI (CDR2) are obtained from the germline V gene.

The clonotype comes from a man between 60 and 75 years old with urothelial cancer. The sequencing here drew on PBMCs, taken around atezolizumab (anti-PD-L1) treatment. The chain is encoded by TRBV6-5 joined to TRBJ2-7; the D segment could be TRBD2, given 5 matching bases. The CDR3 loop reads CASSPRENLYEQYF. The DNA sequence reads TGTGCCAGCAGCCCCCGGGAAAACCTCTACGAGCAGTACTTC.